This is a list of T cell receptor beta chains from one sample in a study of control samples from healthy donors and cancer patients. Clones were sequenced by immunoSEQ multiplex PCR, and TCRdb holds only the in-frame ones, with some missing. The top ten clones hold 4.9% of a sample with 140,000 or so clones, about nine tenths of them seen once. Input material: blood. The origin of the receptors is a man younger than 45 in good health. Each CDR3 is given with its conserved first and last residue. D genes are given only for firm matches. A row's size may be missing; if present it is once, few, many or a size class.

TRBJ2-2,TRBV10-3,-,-,TGTGCCATCAGTGGGGCCCTGAACACCGGGGAGCTGTTTTTT,CAISGALNTGELFF
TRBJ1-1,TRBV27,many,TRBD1,TGTGCCAGCAGTTCCTTACAGGGGGCACACACTGAAGCTTTCTTT,CASSSLQGAHTEAFF
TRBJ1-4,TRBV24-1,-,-,TGTGCCACCAGTGACCCAAAGGACAGTTCAACTAATGAAAAACTGTTTTTT,CATSDPKDSSTNEKLFF
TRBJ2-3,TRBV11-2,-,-,TGTGCCAGCAGCCCCTCCAGGCTTCTGCAGTATTTT,CASSPSRLLQYF
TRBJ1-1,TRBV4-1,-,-,TGCGCCAGCAGCCTAGCGGCGGGGGGGGTCACTGAAGCTTTCTTT,CASSLAAGGVTEAFF
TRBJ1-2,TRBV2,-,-,TGTGCCAGCAGTGAAATCGGCAGCTATGGCTACACCTTC,CASSEIGSYGYTF
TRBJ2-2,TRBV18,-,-,TGTGCCAGCTCCCGGACAGTCGAGCGCACCGGGGAGCTGTTTTTT,CASSRTVERTGELFF
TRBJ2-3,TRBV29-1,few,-,TGCAGCGGGAACCTGAGGGATACGCAGTATTTT,CSGNLRDTQYF
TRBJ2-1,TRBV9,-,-,TGTGCCAGCAGCGTAGGGAAAGACAATGAGCAGTTCTTC,CASSVGKDNEQFF
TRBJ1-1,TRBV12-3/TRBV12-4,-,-,TGTGCCAGCAGTTTTACGGTCTACACTGAAGCTTTCTTT,CASSFTVYTEAFF
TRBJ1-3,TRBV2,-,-,TGTGCCAGCAGTGAAGGGGCTGGAAACACCATATATTTT,CASSEGAGNTIYF
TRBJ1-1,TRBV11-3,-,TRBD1,TGTGCCAGCAGCCGCGGACAGGGGGCGATGAACACTGAAGCTTTCTTT,CASSRGQGAMNTEAFF
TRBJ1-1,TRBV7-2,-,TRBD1,TGTGCCAGCAGCTGGACCGGGACAGGGAGGGATGAAGCTTTCTTT,CASSWTGTGRDEAFF
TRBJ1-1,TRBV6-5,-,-,TGTGCCAGCACCCACTACCGGGACACACATGAAGCTTTCTTT,CASTHYRDTHEAFF
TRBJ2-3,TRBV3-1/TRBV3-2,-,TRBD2,TGTGCCAGCAGCCTGGGACTAGCAGGAGATACGCAGTATTTT,CASSLGLAGDTQYF
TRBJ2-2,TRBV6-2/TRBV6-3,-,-,TGTGCCAGCAGTGCATTAGGGCACACCGGGGAGCTGTTTTTT,CASSALGHTGELFF
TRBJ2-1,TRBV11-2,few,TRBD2,TGTGCCAGCAGCTTAGATGGTGCGGGGGGTTACAATGAGCAGTTCTTC,CASSLDGAGGYNEQFF
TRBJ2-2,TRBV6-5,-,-,TGTGCCAGCAGTTACTCCGGCGGAGACACCGGGGAGCTGTTTTTT,CASSYSGGDTGELFF
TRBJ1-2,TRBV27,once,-,TGTGCCAGCAGATTGACAGTAAACGCTAACTATGGCTACACCTTC,CASRLTVNANYGYTF
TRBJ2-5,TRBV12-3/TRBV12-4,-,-,TGTGCCAGCAGTGGGAGCCCCCAAGAGACCCAGTACTTC,CASSGSPQETQYF
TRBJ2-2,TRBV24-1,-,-,TGTGCCACCAGTGATTTTGGGGGCGCGAACACCGGGGAGCTGTTTTTT,CATSDFGGANTGELFF
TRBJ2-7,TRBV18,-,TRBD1,TGTGCCAGCTCACCCGGGACAGGGATAAACGAGCAGTACTTC,CASSPGTGINEQYF
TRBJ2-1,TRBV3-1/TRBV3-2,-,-,TGTGCCAGCAGCCAAGACCGGGGGACCTACAATGAGCAGTTCTTC,CASSQDRGTYNEQFF
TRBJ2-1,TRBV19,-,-,TGTGCCAGTAGTAACCGAGGGCAGGTGGATGAGCAGTTCTTC,CASSNRGQVDEQFF
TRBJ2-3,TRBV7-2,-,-,TGTGCCAGCAGCTTATCGAGTTGGGGGGTGGGACCTTGGGATACGCAGTATTTT,CASSLSSWGVGPWDTQYF
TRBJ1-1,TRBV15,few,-,TGTGCCACCAGCAGAGGTGGCCCGGGCACTGAAGCTTTCTTT,CATSRGGPGTEAFF
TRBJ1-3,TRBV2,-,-,TGTGCCAGCGGGGGGGGTGTTTCTGGAAACACCATATATTTT,CASGGGVSGNTIYF
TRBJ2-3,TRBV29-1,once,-,TGCAGCGTAGGTACAGATACGCAGTATTTT,CSVGTDTQYF
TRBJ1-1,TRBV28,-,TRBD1,TGTGCCAGCAGTGGACAGGGGTTTGAAGCTTTCTTT,CASSGQGFEAFF
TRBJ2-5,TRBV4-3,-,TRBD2,TGCGCCAGCAGCCCGACTAGCGGGGGGGGTGCAGAGACCCAGTACTTC,CASSPTSGGGAETQYF
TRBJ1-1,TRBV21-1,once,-,TGTGCCAGCAGCAAAGGAACTCACCGGGGCACTGAAGCTTTCTTT,CASSKGTHRGTEAFF
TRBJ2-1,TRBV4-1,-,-,TGCGCCAGCAGCCAAGAAGGAGGGACTGCCAACAATGAGCAGTTCTTC,CASSQEGGTANNEQFF
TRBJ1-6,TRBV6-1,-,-,TGTGCCAGCAGTGAACGGGAGATCTATAATTCACCCCTCCACTTT,CASSEREIYNSPLHF
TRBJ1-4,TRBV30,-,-,TGTGCCTGGAGCCTCGCAGATACGATAAAACTGTTTTTT,CAWSLADTIKLFF
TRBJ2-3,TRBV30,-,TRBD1,TGTGCCTGGAGTACCGGGACAGGGGAGGCAGATACGCAGTATTTT,CAWSTGTGEADTQYF
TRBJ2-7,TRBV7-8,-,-,TGTGCCAGCAGTTACGCCGGGACGGTGACCTACGAGCAGTACTTC,CASSYAGTVTYEQYF
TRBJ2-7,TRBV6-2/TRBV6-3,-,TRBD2,TGTGCCAGCAGTGCGGGGATAGCGGGAACCTACGAGCAGTACTTC,CASSAGIAGTYEQYF
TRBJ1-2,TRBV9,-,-,TGTGCCAGCAGCGTAGTTGCTTTGTCTGGGTATGGCTACACCTTC,CASSVVALSGYGYTF
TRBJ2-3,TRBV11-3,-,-,TGTGCCAGCAGCTTAGCGGGGGAACGCACAGATACGCAGTATTTT,CASSLAGERTDTQYF
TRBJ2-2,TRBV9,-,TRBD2,TGTGCCAGCAGCGCACGGGGGGGACCCGGGGAGCTGTTTTTT,CASSARGGPGELFF
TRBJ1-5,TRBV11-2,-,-,TGTGCCAGCAGCTTAAAGGTGGGACAAAAGGCGCCCCAGCATTTT,CASSLKVGQKAPQHF
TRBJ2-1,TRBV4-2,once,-,TGTGCCAGCAGCCAAGATTCGAGTGGGGGGCGACACAATGAGCAGTTCTTC,CASSQDSSGGRHNEQFF
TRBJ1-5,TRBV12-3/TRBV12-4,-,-,TGTGCCAGCAGTTCAGGACAGCCCCAGCATTTT,CASSSGQPQHF
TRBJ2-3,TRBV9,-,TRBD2,TGTGCCAGCAGCGCCACGACTAGCGGGAGTGTGACAGATACGCAGTATTTT,CASSATTSGSVTDTQYF
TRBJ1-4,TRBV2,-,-,TGTGCCAGCAGTTTGGGGAGGTTTAATGAAAAACTGTTTTTT,CASSLGRFNEKLFF